This entry is about one TCR beta chain. The data were taken from a study of T cell changes during pregnancy in multiple sclerosis. Germline CDR1 SGHVS, CDR2 FQNEAQ. CDR3 size: 14 residues. V dropped 4 bases and J dropped 7; count of bases not matched to a gene: 7. Sequencing was performed with immunoSEQ multiplex PCR; in TCRdb, only in-frame clones are kept and a portion is missing. The sample lists 85,000 to 130,000 clones, about 90% occurring once. The specimen comprised peripheral blood, sampled before pregnancy. The rearrangement joins TRBV7-8 to TRBJ1-5, with 7 positions matching TRBD1. The sequence came from a female donor with multiple sclerosis, enrolled in a pregnancy study. The CDR3 sequence: CASSSLGDRQPQHF. CDR3 sequence (DNA): TGTGCCAGCAGCTCGCTAGGGGACAGACAGCCCCAGCATTTT.